This T cell receptor beta chain was sequenced for a study of T cell clonotyping in hematopoietic cell transplantation. At the level of the study: Recipients' pretransplant samples followed cytoreduction. Whole-study findings and limits: After transplant, recipient diversity fell while pathologically expanded clonotypes grew through day 180.

This clone has a handful of counts. The target antigen is unknown. Deletions cut 2 bases from V and 1 base from J, with 9 bases between. The CDR3 is 16 residues long. The V gene's germline CDR1 is MRHNA and CDR2 SNTAGT. Regarding time point: recipient sample about 28 days before transplant, after cytoreduction. Clones were read by immunoSEQ multiplex PCR, and TCRdb kept only the in-frame ones, dropping some. The sample includes approximately 26,000 clones, roughly 82% of them seen just once. The sequencing here drew on peripheral blood mononuclear cells, taken before stem cell transplant. The clonotype was recovered from a woman aged 55-70 years with acute myeloid leukemia. Some clones in this sample may be carry-over from other donors' samples. The V call is TRBV6-4, the J call TRBJ2-6, with D unresolved. Here the CDR3 reads CASSDTHRSGANVLTF. Here the CDR3 DNA reads TGTGCCAGCAGTGACACTCATCGGTCTGGGGCCAACGTCCTGACTTTC.